The 25 T cell receptor beta chains presented below share a single source sample, sequenced in a study of beta chain features in type 1 diabetes. Sequenced material consisted of expressed TCRB transcripts (all of the isolated RNA was reverse transcribed). Using immunoSEQ multiplex PCR, the repertoire was profiled, and TCRdb retains in-frame clones only, with some absent. In the table there are under 450,000 clones, over 12% of which are singletons. The sample comprised naive CD4+ T cells from blood. The receptors originated from a woman aged 18-30 years in good health.

The chain recombines TRBV5-1 with TRBJ2-3; 12 bases map to TRBD2. After removal of 4 bases from V and 4 bases from J, the junction contained 7 bases not matched to a gene. This CDR3 has 16 amino acids. Germline assignment: CDR1 SGHRS and CDR2 YFSETQ. The CDR3: CASSDLAGGPSDTQYF. In DNA form, the CDR3 reads TGCGCCAGCAGCGACCTAGCGGGAGGGCCATCAGATACGCAGTATTTT.

V and J are TRBV19 and TRBJ2-5; weak D call: TRBD2 (6 bases). CDR1 LNHDA and CDR2 SQIVND come from the germline V gene (reference sequence). The CDR3 sequence is 13 residues long. Trimming left V 5 bases short and J 5 bases short, with 12 bases between. CDR3 nucleotide sequence: TGTGCCAGTAGTGTAACTGGGAGGGAGACCCAGTACTTC. The encoded protein is CASSVTGRETQYF. The full variable domain, in which reference TRBV19 and TRBJ2-5 provide the parts outside the CDR3, is DGGITQSPKYLFRKEGQNVTLSCEQNLNHDAMYWYRQDPGQGLRLIYYSQIVNDFQKGDIAEGYSVSREKKESFPLTVTSAQKNPTAFYLCASSVTGRETQYFGPGTRLLVL.

In this sample, this clone turned up a few times. V and J are TRBV7-9 and TRBJ2-3; 7 positions match TRBD1. V lost 5 bases to trimming and J lost 0 bases; unmatched junction nucleotides: 5. Germline lookup yields CDR1 SEHNR and CDR2 FQNEAQ (reference sequence). The CDR3 sequence is 15 residues long. CDR3 DNA sequence: TGTGCCAGCAGCCTTGGGACAGTAAGCACAGATACGCAGTATTTT. This translates into CASSLGTVSTDTQYF.

This clone was seen only a few times. The chain carries TRBV27 and TRBJ1-4; tentatively, D is TRBD1 (5 bases). Trimming shortened V by 6 bases and J by 7 bases, and 9 bases separated the two germline ends. CDR1 is MNHEY and CDR2 is SMNVEV in the germline V gene (reference sequence). The CDR3 length is 12 residues. The CDR3 DNA reads as TGTGCCAGCAGGGAAACAGGTGAAAAACTGTTTTTT. Translated: CASRETGEKLFF. The full variable domain, its missing parts supplied by reference TRBV27 and TRBJ1-4, is EAQVTQNPRYLITVTGKKLTVTCSQNMNHEYMSWYRQDPGLGLRQIYYSMNVEVTDKGDVPEGYKVSRKEKRNFPLILESPSPNQTSLYFCASRETGEKLFFGSGTQLSVL.

The chain links TRBV18 to TRBJ1-1, with D tentatively TRBD1 (5 bases). Germline CDR1 and CDR2: KGHSH and LQKENI. The CDR3 is 12 amino acids. The V and J ends lost 6 bases and 8 bases respectively, with 13 bases between them. This CDR3 is CASSSRQTEAFF. As DNA, the CDR3 is TGTGCCAGCTCGTCTAGACAGACCGAAGCTTTCTTT.

The rearrangement joins TRBV19 to TRBJ2-1, with 10 bases that match TRBD2. Per the germline V gene, CDR1 is LNHDA and CDR2 is SQIVND (reference sequence). V shed 7 bases, J shed 8 bases, and the junction held 8 bases outside the gene matches. There are 14 residues in the CDR3. In DNA form, the CDR3 reads TGTGCCAGTATACTAGCGGGGTCCTCGGATGAGCAGTTCTTC. Translated: CASILAGSSDEQFF. The full variable domain, with the rest looked up from reference TRBV19 and TRBJ2-1, is DGGITQSPKYLFRKEGQNVTLSCEQNLNHDAMYWYRQDPGQGLRLIYYSQIVNDFQKGDIAEGYSVSREKKESFPLTVTSAQKNPTAFYLCASILAGSSDEQFFGPGTRLTVL.

The rearrangement links TRBV25-1 to TRBJ1-4; TRBD1 is a possible D gene (5 bases). Germline-derived CDR1 and CDR2 are MGHDK and SYGVNS. Trimming removed 6 bases from V and 3 bases from J, with 11 bases in between. The length of the CDR3 is 14 residues. The CDR3 DNA reads as TGTGCCAGCAGGCGGCAGGGTGCTAATGAAAAACTGTTTTTT. Protein sequence: CASRRQGANEKLFF.

The chain has TRBV11-2 and TRBJ2-2; 7 bases map to TRBD2. V shed 2 bases and J 1 base; nucleotides not matched to a gene: 1. Germline assignment: CDR1 SGHAT and CDR2 FQNNGV. The CDR3 loop spans 15 amino acids. The CDR3 DNA reads as TGTGCCAGCAGCTTAAGCGGGGTGAACACCGGGGAGCTGTTTTTT. Translated: CASSLSGVNTGELFF.

The table lists this clone with a few counts. The sample has other DNA sequences that encode this CDR3 too. V and J are TRBV18 and TRBJ1-1; D is perhaps TRBD1 (5 bases). Per the germline V gene, CDR1 is KGHSH and CDR2 is LQKENI. The V end was cut by 0 bases, the J end by 5 bases, with 10 bases between. The CDR3 consists of 14 residues. The CDR3 nucleotides are TGTGCCAGCTCACCACCTGGGGCGGATACTGAAGCTTTCTTT. Amino acid sequence: CASSPPGADTEAFF. The entire variable domain, with the rest obtained from reference TRBV18 and TRBJ1-1, is as follows: NAGVMQNPRHLVRRRGQEARLRCSPMKGHSHVYWYRQLPEEGLKFMVYLQKENIIDESGMPKERFSAEFPKEGPSILRIQQVVRGDSAAYFCASSPPGADTEAFFGQGTRLTVV.

This clone was counted only a few times. The chain employs TRBV19 and TRBJ1-2; D is unresolved. The CDR3 loop spans 14 amino acids. Germline V gives CDR1 LNHDA, CDR2 SQIVND (reference sequence). Trimming removed 3 bases from V and 4 bases from J, with 12 bases in between. The CDR3 spells CASSIGPFFYGYTF. In DNA, the CDR3 is TGTGCCAGTAGTATTGGGCCGTTCTTCTATGGCTACACCTTC.

This clone was picked up a small number of times. This chain connects TRBV2 to TRBJ2-1; TRBD2 is a possible D gene (6 bases). The CDR3 sequence is 14 residues long. Trimming cost V 2 bases and J 9 bases, with 14 bases left between them. CDR1 SNHLY and CDR2 FYNNEI come from the germline V gene. The CDR3 nucleotides are TGTGCCAGCAGTGAAACGGGCGCGGGAATTGAGCAGTTCTTC. The encoded protein is CASSETGAGIEQFF.

This clone was seen a handful of times. The chain uses TRBV4-3 and TRBJ2-7; D gene uncertain. The CDR3 has 15 amino acids. The V end lost 0 bases, the J end lost 2 bases, and 11 bases lay between the germline ends. CDR1 is LGHNA and CDR2 is YSLEER in the germline V gene. DNA of the CDR3: TGCGCCAGCAGCCAAGATATTAACAGAGCCTACGAGCAGTACTTC. It codes for CASSQDINRAYEQYF.

V is TRBV7-9 and J is TRBJ2-6; TRBD1 aligns across 10 bases. Germline CDR1 reads SEHNR; CDR2 reads FQNEAQ (reference sequence). V shed 5 bases and J 1 base; nucleotides not matched to a gene: 11. The CDR3 loop spans 19 amino acids. CDR3 DNA sequence: TGTGCCAGCAGCGTCGGGACAGGGGTCCGCCTGTCTGGGGCCAACGTCCTGACTTTC. Encoded protein: CASSVGTGVRLSGANVLTF.

This clone has a handful of counts. V usage is TRBV6-5 and J usage is TRBJ2-4, with TRBD2 identical over 10 bases. This CDR3 spans 14 amino acids. Germline CDR1 is MNHEY and CDR2 is SVGAGI. J gave up 6 bases and V 5 bases, and 4 bases lay outside the gene matches. DNA of the CDR3: TGTGCCAGCAGTACTCTAGCGGGAGCAAACATTCAGTACTTC. This sequence encodes CASSTLAGANIQYF.

The CDR3 DNA sequence: TGTGCCAGCAGCCCGATTACAGGGACCCTGACCTACGAGCAGTACTTC. Protein sequence: CASSPITGTLTYEQYF. The gene calls are TRBV9 and TRBJ2-7; TRBD1 is a possible D gene (6 bases). The CDR3 covers 16 residues. The germline CDR1 and CDR2 sequences are SGDLS and YYNGEE. With 4 bases removed from V and 2 bases from J, the gap between germline ends came to 19 bases.

About this clone itself: The junction does not match germline at one end; this may be a read error. The chain joins TRBV7-2 to TRBJ1-4; tentative D call: TRBD1 (6 bases). The CDR3 contains 15 residues. Germline V gives CDR1 SGHTA, CDR2 FQGNSA. The CDR3, as DNA: TGTGCCAGCAGCCTAGCCTGGACAGCCGTACATGAACTGTTTTTT. Protein sequence: CASSLAWTAVHELFF.

In regard to this clone: A junction end diverges from the germline sequence, so it may reflect a read error. The chain couples TRBV28 to TRBJ2-3, with a possible D match to TRBD2 (6 bases). The CDR3 is made up of 12 amino acids. The germline V gene encodes CDR1 MDHEN and CDR2 SYDVKM. The CDR3 nucleotides are TGTGCCAGCAGTTTACAGCTGGCTAGCGCGGATTTT. Its protein is CASSLQLASADF.

The sample holds a few counts of this clone. The V and J genes are TRBV4-3 and TRBJ2-1; possibly TRBD1 for D (6 bases). This CDR3 has 15 amino acids. The ends were cut back, 3 bases at V and 2 bases at J, with 11 bases in the middle. CDR1 is LGHNA and CDR2 is YSLEER in the germline V gene. CDR3 region: CASSHTRGTYNEQFF. In nucleotides, the CDR3 is TGCGCCAGCAGCCATACCAGGGGCACCTACAATGAGCAGTTCTTC.

This chain joins TRBV29-1 and TRBJ2-5; 11 nucleotides line up with TRBD2. The DNA end lines up better with TRBJ2-7; the J call may be wrong. The CDR3 extends over 14 amino acids. Germline CDR1 and CDR2: SQVTM and ANQGSEA. Written as DNA, the CDR3 is TGCAGCGCCGCCGGGACTAGCGGAGACTACGAGCAGTACTTC. This translates into CSAAGTSGDYEQYF.

This clone was detected a few times. This chain uses TRBV28 with TRBJ2-1; 8 bases agree with TRBD2. CDR3 length equals 15 residues. Trimming at V came to 11 bases and at J to 7 bases, leaving 16 bases not matched to a gene. The germline gives CDR1 MDHEN, CDR2 SYDVKM. The CDR3 DNA is TGTGCCTCGACCTCCGCCGGGACTAGGGTAAATGAGCAGTTCTTC. Protein product: CASTSAGTRVNEQFF.

The V call is TRBV28, the J call TRBJ2-7, with 8 nucleotides matching TRBD1. With V trimmed by 6 bases and J by 9 bases, 10 bases remained unmatched. The germline gives CDR1 MDHEN, CDR2 SYDVKM. The CDR3 covers 13 residues. CDR3: CASSQGQVNVQYF. The CDR3 region has the DNA TGTGCCAGCAGCCAGGGACAGGTTAATGTGCAGTACTTC.

As for this clone: Other nucleotide sequences in the sample specify the same CDR3. This chain uses TRBV28 with TRBJ2-1; 7 bases align to TRBD2. The V gene end was trimmed by 5 bases and the J gene end by 0 bases; junction bases not matched to a gene: 4. The length of the CDR3 is 15 residues. The V gene's germline CDR1 is MDHEN and CDR2 SYDVKM. The CDR3, as DNA: TGTGCCAGCAGTCCTAGCGGAAGCTCCTACAATGAGCAGTTCTTC. Its translation is CASSPSGSSYNEQFF.

This clone was seen only a few times. The rearrangement uses TRBV4-2 and TRBJ1-1; D unclear. This CDR3 contains 13 residues. V was trimmed by 0 bases and J by 4 bases, leaving 6 bases between them. Germline loops: CDR1 LGHNA, CDR2 YNFKEQ. The CDR3 nucleotides read TGTGCCAGCAGCCAAGAGTCGTTCACTGAAGCTTTCTTT. Its translation is CASSQESFTEAFF.

The CDR3 loop is CASSLVGGSNYGYTF. DNA for the CDR3: TGCGCCAGCAGCTTGGTCGGGGGTTCGAACTATGGCTACACCTTC. V and J are TRBV5-1 and TRBJ1-2; TRBD1 might be the D (5 bases). Germline CDR1 SGHRS, CDR2 YFSETQ. Trimming cost V 0 bases and J 2 bases, with 11 bases left between them. CDR3 length: 15 residues.

The gene calls are TRBV7-3 and TRBJ2-7; D is possibly TRBD2 (7 bases). Germline V gene lookup returns CDR1 SGHTA and CDR2 FQGTGA. V was pared by 0 bases and J by 0 bases, with 12 bases between. This CDR3 contains 16 residues. The CDR3 sequence: CASSLTGGGSSYEQYF. DNA for the CDR3: TGTGCCAGCAGCTTAACCGGGGGCGGGAGCTCCTACGAGCAGTACTTC.